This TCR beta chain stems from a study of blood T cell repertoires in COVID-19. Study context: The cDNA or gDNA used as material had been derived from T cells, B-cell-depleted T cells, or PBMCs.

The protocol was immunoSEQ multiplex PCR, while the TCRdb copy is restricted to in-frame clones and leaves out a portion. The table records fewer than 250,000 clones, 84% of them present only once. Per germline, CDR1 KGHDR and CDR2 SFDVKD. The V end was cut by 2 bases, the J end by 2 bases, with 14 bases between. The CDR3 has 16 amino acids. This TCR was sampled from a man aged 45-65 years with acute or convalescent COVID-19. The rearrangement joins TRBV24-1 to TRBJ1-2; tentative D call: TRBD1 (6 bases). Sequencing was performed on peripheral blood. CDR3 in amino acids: CATSDSEGGENYGYTF. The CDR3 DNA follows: TGTGCCACCAGTGATTCGGAAGGGGGGGAGAACTATGGCTACACCTTC.